A selection of T cell receptor beta chains follows, all from one sample in a study of response to subunit inactivated influenza vaccine. TCRdb independently ran MiXCR on the RT-PCR reads; one entry per CDR3 protein. In the table there are approximately 530,000 distinct CDR3 sequences, 6.5% to 8% of which are singletons. The specimen was PBMCs from blood, collected roughly 24 months after vaccination. Receptors originate from a man between 45 and 75 years old who received an inactivated influenza vaccine. Both conserved end residues are part of each CDR3. D genes are given only for firm matches.

J: TRBJ2-1; D: TRBD2; V: TRBV11-2; CDR3: CASSLILAGGYEQFF
J: TRBJ2-1; D: TRBD2; V: TRBV28; CDR3: CASKGSGGGLNSYNEQFF
J: TRBJ2-1; D: TRBD2; V: TRBV12-3/TRBV12-4; CDR3: CASSPAGISGGTYNEQFF
J: TRBJ2-1; D: .; V: TRBV27; CDR3: CASSLNPFKAGVGEQFF
J: TRBJ2-7; D: .; V: TRBV20-1; CDR3: CSARGTAGTYEQYF
J: TRBJ1-4; D: .; V: TRBV5-1; CDR3: CASSPRKGEGEKLFF
J: TRBJ2-7; D: TRBD1; V: TRBV9; CDR3: CASSVDRGAYEQYF
J: TRBJ1-1; D: .; V: TRBV6-1; CDR3: CASISVVNTEAFF
J: TRBJ1-2; D: .; V: TRBV28; CDR3: CASSLRGVIDGYTF
J: TRBJ2-1; D: TRBD2; V: TRBV9; CDR3: CASSAGTSGRNEQFF
J: TRBJ2-5; D: .; V: TRBV6-1; CDR3: CASTIRVAGGGETQYF
J: TRBJ1-6; D: .; V: TRBV27; CDR3: CASSFVPRGGLSPLHF
J: TRBJ1-5; D: TRBD1; V: TRBV4-2; CDR3: CASSQGTGKDQPQHF
J: TRBJ2-2; D: TRBD1; V: TRBV5-1; CDR3: CASSIQQGNGELFF
J: TRBJ2-7; D: TRBD1; V: TRBV23-1; CDR3: CASSLIKDREDYEQYF
J: TRBJ2-3; D: .; V: TRBV7-8; CDR3: CASSLAGIGLSTTDTQYF
J: TRBJ2-7; D: TRBD1; V: TRBV9; CDR3: CASSPRDRDYEQYF
J: TRBJ1-6; D: .; V: TRBV5-1; CDR3: CASSPGAGISSPLHF
J: TRBJ2-2; D: TRBD1; V: TRBV28; CDR3: CASSSGTGVGGELFF
J: TRBJ2-3; D: .; V: TRBV20-1; CDR3: CSAPKTVVADTQYF
J: TRBJ2-5; D: TRBD2; V: TRBV2; CDR3: CASSGGSRSETQYF
J: TRBJ1-2; D: .; V: TRBV6-1; CDR3: CASSERGTDYGYTF
J: TRBJ1-2; D: TRBD1; V: TRBV28; CDR3: CASSLPGQGLYGYTF
J: TRBJ2-3; D: .; V: TRBV29-1; CDR3: CSVDADTQYF
J: TRBJ2-3; D: .; V: TRBV12-3/TRBV12-4; CDR3: CASSRRLPTDTQYF
J: TRBJ2-1; D: .; V: TRBV7-9; CDR3: CASSLRLGHSSYNEQFF
J: TRBJ1-6; D: TRBD1; V: TRBV5-1; CDR3: CASSPMTGGNSPLHF
J: TRBJ2-1; D: TRBD1; V: TRBV6-1; CDR3: CASSPKTGTGSWNNEQFF
J: TRBJ2-1; D: TRBD2; V: TRBV11-2; CDR3: CASSSRTSSSGEQFF
J: TRBJ2-5; D: .; V: TRBV6-1; CDR3: CASTKAIRVANAQETQYF
J: TRBJ2-2; D: .; V: TRBV7-2; CDR3: CASSATGYTGELFF
J: TRBJ2-6; D: .; V: TRBV7-8; CDR3: CASSKSTGANVLTF
J: TRBJ2-2; D: .; V: TRBV7-3; CDR3: CASSPVSRLWDTGELFF
J: TRBJ2-1; D: TRBD2; V: TRBV27; CDR3: CASSWVSGGPNNEQFF
J: TRBJ2-7; D: TRBD2; V: TRBV12-3/TRBV12-4; CDR3: CASSLGPSAGGPNEQYF
J: TRBJ1-1; D: .; V: TRBV20-1; CDR3: CSASDYGLTNTEAFF
J: TRBJ1-1; D: .; V: TRBV3-1; CDR3: CASSGRGAGTEAFF
J: TRBJ2-7; D: TRBD1; V: TRBV28; CDR3: CASSTRGRHEQYF
J: TRBJ2-1; D: TRBD1; V: TRBV10-3; CDR3: CAISEDRGLGNEQFF
J: TRBJ2-7; D: .; V: TRBV18; CDR3: CASSPYGGASYEQYF
J: TRBJ1-4; D: .; V: TRBV7-8; CDR3: CASSRVAVGKLFF
J: TRBJ2-7; D: TRBD2; V: TRBV12-3/TRBV12-4; CDR3: CASRLTSGSYEQYF
J: TRBJ2-1; D: .; V: TRBV7-9; CDR3: CASSLVGSGLTYNEQFF
J: TRBJ1-5; D: TRBD1; V: TRBV7-9; CDR3: CASSSLDREGVNQPQHF
J: TRBJ1-5; D: .; V: TRBV5-1; CDR3: CASSLGGPEQPQHF
J: TRBJ2-1; D: TRBD2; V: TRBV6-1; CDR3: CASSGGTSATNEQFF
J: TRBJ2-7; D: .; V: TRBV3-1; CDR3: CASSQDFSGNYEQYF
J: TRBJ2-7; D: .; V: TRBV5-6; CDR3: CASALQSYEQYF
J: TRBJ1-1; D: .; V: TRBV14; CDR3: CASSHWTMNTEAFF
J: TRBJ2-1; D: .; V: TRBV5-1; CDR3: CASSLSSGVSYNEQFF
J: TRBJ2-5; D: .; V: TRBV7-2; CDR3: CASSRGVRETQYF
J: TRBJ2-2; D: .; V: TRBV3-1; CDR3: CASSQVGGGNGELFF
J: TRBJ1-5; D: .; V: TRBV18; CDR3: CASSPSSGRVYNQPQHF
J: TRBJ1-2; D: .; V: TRBV4-1; CDR3: CASSLFPISSYGYTF
J: TRBJ1-5; D: .; V: TRBV5-5; CDR3: CASSSATDFRSNQPQHF
J: TRBJ1-5; D: .; V: TRBV6-1; CDR3: CASRRGGNQPQHF
J: TRBJ2-1; D: TRBD2; V: TRBV11-2; CDR3: CASSLAGGGGYNEQFF
J: TRBJ2-2; D: .; V: TRBV28; CDR3: CASILGGRGYHTGELFF
J: TRBJ2-1; D: .; V: TRBV12-3/TRBV12-4; CDR3: CASSLGAASYNEQFF